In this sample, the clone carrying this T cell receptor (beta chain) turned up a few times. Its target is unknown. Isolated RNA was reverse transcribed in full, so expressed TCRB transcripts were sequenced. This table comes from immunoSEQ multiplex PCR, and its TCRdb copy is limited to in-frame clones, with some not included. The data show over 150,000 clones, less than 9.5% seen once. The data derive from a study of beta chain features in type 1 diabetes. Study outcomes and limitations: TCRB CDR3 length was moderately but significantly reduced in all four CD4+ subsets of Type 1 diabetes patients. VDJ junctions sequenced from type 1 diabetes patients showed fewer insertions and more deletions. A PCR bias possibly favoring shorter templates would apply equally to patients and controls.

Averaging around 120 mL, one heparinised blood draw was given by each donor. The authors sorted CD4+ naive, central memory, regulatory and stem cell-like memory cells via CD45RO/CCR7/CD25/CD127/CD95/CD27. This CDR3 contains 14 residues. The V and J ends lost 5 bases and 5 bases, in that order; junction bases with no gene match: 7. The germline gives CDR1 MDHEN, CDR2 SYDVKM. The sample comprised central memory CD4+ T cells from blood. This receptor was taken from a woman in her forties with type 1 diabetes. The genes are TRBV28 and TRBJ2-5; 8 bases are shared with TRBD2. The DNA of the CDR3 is TGTGCCAGCAGTCGCGGACTAGCTAGGGAGACCCAGTACTTC. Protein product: CASSRGLARETQYF.